Each of the 13 T cell receptor beta chains below was sequenced from the same sample in a study of T cell repertoires in cytomegalovirus infection. TCRdb fed the reads into MiXCR, producing one record per CDR3 protein. Of around 500,000 distinct CDR3 sequences listed, more than 40% are singletons. Their cognate antigens are unknown. This specimen was cultured PBMCs, taken from culture after CMV antigen stimulation. These receptors came from a human donor in good health (CMV status not recorded). Some clones in this sample may be carry-over from other donors' samples.

The chain couples TRBV5-4 to TRBJ2-5, with TRBD2 identical over 10 bases. Per germline, CDR1 SGHNT and CDR2 YYREEE (reference sequence). The J segment lost 1 base and the V segment lost 0 bases, leaving 6 bases of the junction unmatched. The CDR3 runs 17 residues. The DNA for the CDR3 is TGTGCCAGCAGCTTGGGGACTAGCGGACAGACCCAAGAGACCCAGTACTTC. It encodes CASSLGTSGQTQETQYF. Full variable domain (rest looked up from reference TRBV5-4 and TRBJ2-5): ETGVTQSPTHLIKTRGQQVTLRCSSQSGHNTVSWYQQALGQGPQFIFQYYREEENGRGNFPPRFSGLQFPNYSSELNVNALELDDSALYLCASSLGTSGQTQETQYFGPGTRLLVL.

This clonotype turned up a few times. This rearrangement joins TRBV7-2 to TRBJ2-5; D unclear. This CDR3 comprises 15 residues. The V end lost 5 bases, the J end lost 1 base, and 14 bases lay between the germline ends. Germline V lookup: CDR1 SGHTA, CDR2 FQGNSA. CDR3 residues: CASSPLVATQETQYF. CDR3 sequence (DNA): TGTGCCAGCAGCCCCCTGGTGGCTACCCAAGAGACCCAGTACTTC.

The chain has TRBV10-3 and TRBJ1-6; D is unclear. This CDR3 region has 17 residues. Trimming left V 2 bases short and J 0 bases short, with 11 bases between. Germline lookup yields CDR1 ENHRY and CDR2 SYGVKD. CDR3 nucleotides: TGTGCCATCAGTGAGCGCGCCAGAAGCTCCTATAATTCACCCCTCCACTTT. Its protein product is CAISERARSSYNSPLHF.

The sample holds a few counts of this clonotype. The V and J genes are TRBV27 and TRBJ2-7; D possibly uses TRBD1 or TRBD2 (5 bases each). Trimming left V 4 bases short and J 5 bases short, with 18 bases between. This CDR3 is built from 15 residues. CDR1 MNHEY and CDR2 SMNVEV come from the germline V gene (reference sequence). The CDR3 region is CASSSPSGANDEQYF. Here the CDR3 DNA reads TGTGCCAGCAGTTCCCCTTCCGGGGCGAACGACGAGCAGTACTTC.

This clonotype was counted a single time. The chain joins TRBV7-2 to TRBJ2-7; 9 positions agree with TRBD2. The ends lost 5 bases at V and 0 bases at J; junction bases unmatched: 11. Germline assignment: CDR1 SGHTA and CDR2 FQGNSA. The CDR3 is 17 residues long. CDR3 in DNA: TGTGCCAGCAGCCTCAGCCCTAGCGGGGCCGGCTCCTACGAGCAGTACTTC. Translating it yields CASSLSPSGAGSYEQYF.

V is TRBV11-3 and J is TRBJ2-2; unclear D gene. V was pared by 5 bases and J by 0 bases, with 10 bases between. Germline loops: CDR1 SGHNT, CDR2 YENEEA. The CDR3 contains 15 residues. The DNA for the CDR3 is TGTGCCAGCAGCCCGCTAGGGCCGAACACCGGGGAGCTGTTTTTT. Protein sequence: CASSPLGPNTGELFF.

This clonotype was picked up a small number of times. This chain joins TRBV7-9 and TRBJ1-1, with 8 bases identical to TRBD1. CDR3 size: 14 residues. The V gene's germline CDR1 is SEHNR and CDR2 FQNEAQ (reference sequence). V was clipped by 5 bases and J by 1 base; unmatched bases: 3. CDR3 region: CASSPGGSNTEAFF. CDR3 DNA: TGTGCCAGCAGCCCAGGGGGCTCGAACACTGAAGCTTTCTTT. Drawing the rest from reference TRBV7-9 and TRBJ1-1, the complete variable domain is DTGVSQNPRHKITKRGQNVTFRCDPISEHNRLYWYRQTLGQGPEFLTYFQNEAQLEKSRLLSDRFSAERPKGSFSTLEIQRTEQGDSAMYLCASSPGGSNTEAFFGQGTRLTVV.

This clonotype was observed a few times. The chain is built from TRBV15 and TRBJ2-7; no definite D call. The V and J ends lost 0 bases and 0 bases respectively, with 9 bases between them. The germline CDR1 and CDR2 sequences are LNHNV and YYDKDF (reference sequence). This CDR3 contains 15 residues. The CDR3 coding sequence is TGTGCCACCAGCAGAGACAGGACCCACTCCTACGAGCAGTACTTC. Protein sequence: CATSRDRTHSYEQYF.

The rearrangement links TRBV19 to TRBJ1-5, with 11 bases fitting TRBD1. The CDR3 extends over 14 amino acids. After removal of 3 bases from V and 9 bases from J, the junction contained 4 bases not matched to a gene. The germline gives CDR1 LNHDA, CDR2 SQIVND (reference sequence). The chain's CDR3 is CASSMGTGGSPQHF. In DNA, the CDR3 is TGTGCCAGTAGTATGGGGACAGGGGGATCGCCCCAGCATTTT.

The genes are TRBV11-1 and TRBJ2-1; TRBD2 aligns across 8 bases. V dropped 5 bases and J dropped 3; count of bases not matched to a gene: 6. The germline V gene encodes CDR1 SGHAT and CDR2 FQDESV (reference sequence). The length of the CDR3 is 15 residues. CDR3 residues: CASSHSGGFYNEQFF. CDR3 coding DNA: TGTGCCAGCAGCCACAGCGGGGGATTCTACAATGAGCAGTTCTTC. Drawing the rest from reference TRBV11-1 and TRBJ2-1, the complete variable domain is EAEVAQSPRYKITEKSQAVAFWCDPISGHATLYWYRQILGQGPELLVQFQDESVVDDSQLPKDRFSAERLKGVDSTLKIQPAELGDSAMYLCASSHSGGFYNEQFFGPGTRLTVL.

The V and J genes are TRBV7-2 and TRBJ2-5, with 11 positions matching TRBD2. Germline trimming cut 5 bases from V and 1 base from J; bases unmatched to any gene: 6. CDR1 and CDR2 (germline): SGHTA, FQGNSA. The CDR3 loop spans 16 amino acids. The CDR3 loop is CASSPGLAAAQETQYF. Written as DNA, the CDR3 is TGTGCCAGCAGCCCGGGACTAGCGGCCGCCCAAGAGACCCAGTACTTC. The full variable domain, in which reference TRBV7-2 and TRBJ2-5 provide the parts outside the CDR3, is GAGVSQSPSNKVTEKGKDVELRCDPISGHTALYWYRQSLGQGLEFLIYFQGNSAPDKSGLPSDRFSAERTGGSVSTLTIQRTQQEDSAVYLCASSPGLAAAQETQYFGPGTRLLVL.

The gene calls are TRBV7-2 and TRBJ1-2; 9 bases match TRBD1. Germline CDR1 and CDR2: SGHTA and FQGNSA. The CDR3 sequence is 16 residues long. V lost 5 bases to trimming and J lost 2 bases; unmatched junction nucleotides: 9. CDR3: CASSRPGQGFNYGYTF. CDR3 in DNA: TGTGCCAGCAGCCGTCCGGGACAGGGCTTCAACTATGGCTACACCTTC.

The chain combines TRBV5-4 with TRBJ2-3, with 9 positions matching TRBD2. Germline loops: CDR1 SGHNT, CDR2 YYREEE (reference sequence). The CDR3 consists of 14 residues. The trim removed 6 bases at V and 6 bases at J, leaving 8 bases unmatched. The chain's CDR3 is CASNQGLAVDTQYF. The CDR3 nucleotides are TGTGCCAGCAACCAGGGACTAGCCGTGGATACGCAGTATTTT.